This is a list of T cell receptor beta chains from one sample in a study of Ad26.COV2.S vaccination and SARS-CoV-2 variants. The method was immunoSEQ multiplex PCR; TCRdb's version includes in-frame clones alone and lacks a portion of them. The profile shows about 330,000 clones, roughly 88% of them singletons. Sequenced material: peripheral blood, taken in a trial of Ad26.COV2.S vaccine versus placebo. The origin of the receptors is a person aged 18 to 65 who received the Ad26.COV2.S COVID-19 vaccine or a placebo. Both conserved end residues are trimmed from each CDR3. Some rows mark clone size as missing; the rest say once, few, many or name a class of expanded clone.

ASSLYTDTQY	TRBV7-2	TRBJ2-3	few
ASSGLGLGVDYEQY	TRBV2	TRBJ2-7	-
ASSLLVDTQY	TRBV7-9	TRBJ2-3	-
ASSFSSVKLSSYNSPLH	TRBV7-8	TRBJ1-6	-
ASSYIFPGGWEKLF	TRBV6-6	TRBJ1-4	-
ASKGSGLGDTEAF	TRBV19	TRBJ1-1	-
AWTVLPGDTEAF	TRBV30	TRBJ1-1	-
ASRMTAGSSPLGYT	TRBV6-6	TRBJ1-2	-
ASRIAHNMNTEAF	TRBV19	TRBJ1-1	-
SVGNSFYEQY	TRBV29-1	TRBJ2-7	-
ASSVALGQGHGYT	TRBV9	TRBJ1-2	-
ATSAPGRGFGYT	TRBV24-1	TRBJ1-2	-
ASRTSGDTYNEQF	TRBV19	TRBJ2-1	-
ASSLMPGTVSGNTIY	TRBV28	TRBJ1-3	-
ASSIAADLGNTEAF	TRBV19	TRBJ1-1	-
AGRGTSGSRPNEQF	TRBV6-6	TRBJ2-1	-
ASSRPSLTGDYGYT	TRBV11-2	TRBJ1-2	once
ASSRYGWMRTEPMNTEAF	TRBV28	TRBJ1-1	-
ASGPGDQETQY	TRBV7-9	TRBJ2-5	-
ATRQGIWVGNNEQF	TRBV19	TRBJ2-1	-
ASIPGTGMGELF	TRBV19	TRBJ2-2	-
ASSFGDLSGNTIY	TRBV28	TRBJ1-3	once
ASSGFPGSGVNTGELF	TRBV11-3	TRBJ2-2	-
ASSKWGREYTEAF	TRBV21-1	TRBJ1-1	-
ASSFGRCTGELF	TRBV27	TRBJ2-2	-
ASSPKLAGNEQF	TRBV18	TRBJ2-1	-